This T cell receptor (beta chain) was found in a study of shared clonotypes between healthy human individuals. Naive CD8 cells lacked CD45RO, underwent positive selection for CCR7 and left out terminally differentiated effector memory CD45RA+ cells. Donors, healthy HIV-negative adults, lacked recent acute infections or vaccinations. Sequencing was performed with immunoSEQ multiplex PCR; in TCRdb, only in-frame clones are kept and a portion is missing. The sample lists about 2.1 million clones, roughly 95% occurring once. There are 16 residues in the CDR3. In germline, CDR1 is MDHEN, CDR2 SYDVKM. V was shortened by 4 bases and J by 1 base, with 13 bases between the two germline ends. Notes on the study in general: The sole specimen, blood, was sampled, and tissue repertoires likely differ. Sequencing depth was expected to affect clonotype sharing among donors. Memory subsets had estimated richness that was generally smaller than that of naive subsets.

Comments on this clone: What it binds is not known.

The source material was naive CD8+ T cells from PBMCs. The TCR originated in a man between 18 and 29 years old in good health. Some clones in this sample may be carry-over from other donors' samples. The V and J genes are TRBV28 and TRBJ2-2; possibly TRBD2 for D (6 bases). In nucleotides, the CDR3 is TGTGCCAGCAGTTACTGGGGGGTGGGGAACACCGGGGAGCTGTTTTTT. This encodes CASSYWGVGNTGELFF.